These 30 T cell receptor beta chains were all obtained from the same sample, sequenced in a study of blood T cells in healthy people across ages (dated by TCRdb to the mid-2010s). Library generation was performed with 5' RACE. The data were produced on an Illumina HiSeq 2500. A second about 7 to 12 cycle PCR used a sample-barcoded 5' primer and a J-beta primer mix. TCRdb trimmed the raw reads at Q25, called clones with MiXCR and kept productive beta chains. Rows are combined by CDR3 protein, so each entry shows the most common genes and DNA. Counted in this sample were about a million distinct CDR3 sequences; about 53% of them appeared once. The top ten constitute 20% to 25% of the sample. The material sequenced was blood. Receptor source: a woman aged 60-75 years in good health.

CDR3 region: CASSLDQGSGANVLTF. The CDR3 bases are TGTGCCAGCAGCTTAGATCAGGGCTCTGGGGCCAACGTCCTGACTTTC. The V call is TRBV7-8, the J call TRBJ2-6; TRBD1 might be the D (5 bases). Trimming left V 1 base short and J 0 bases short, with 7 bases between. This CDR3 is 16 amino acids long. Per germline, CDR1 SGHVS and CDR2 FQNEAQ.

This chain links TRBV4-1 with TRBJ1-6, with D possibly being TRBD1 (6 bases). This CDR3 has 15 amino acids. V was cut by 7 bases and J by 8 bases, with 18 bases left in between. Germline V CDR1 and CDR2: MGHRA, YSYEKL. The DNA of the CDR3 is TGCGCCAGCACCTCCTTGGGACATAAATATTCACCCCTCCACTTT. It codes for CASTSLGHKYSPLHF.

This rearrangement joins TRBV4-1 to TRBJ2-3, with 10 bases fitting TRBD2. V trimming: 0 bases; J trimming: 0 bases; junction bases outside the gene matches: 6. The CDR3 extends over 18 amino acids. Germline values: CDR1 MGHRA, CDR2 YSYEKL. CDR3 coding DNA: TGCGCCAGCAGCCAAGACACTAGCGGGACTCTTAGCACAGATACGCAGTATTTT. It yields the protein CASSQDTSGTLSTDTQYF.

This clonotype was seen a few times. The chain employs TRBV28 and TRBJ2-7; D not resolved. The germline V gene encodes CDR1 MDHEN and CDR2 SYDVKM. V dropped 6 bases and J dropped 0 bases, with 9 bases sitting between them. The CDR3 contains 13 residues. This chain's CDR3 is CASSQISSYEQYF. In DNA, the CDR3 is TGTGCCAGCAGCCAGATTAGCTCCTACGAGCAGTACTTC.

V and J are TRBV20-1 and TRBJ2-1; 7 bases align to TRBD1. The length of the CDR3 is 15 residues. Trimming removed 6 bases from V and 9 bases from J; junction bases left unmatched: 17. Germline V gene sequence: CDR1 DFQATT, CDR2 SNEGSKA (reference sequence). The CDR3 loop reads CSASRGQAVFAEQFF. The CDR3 DNA follows: TGCAGTGCGAGCCGTGGACAGGCAGTTTTCGCTGAGCAGTTCTTC.

The table lists this clonotype with many counts. The chain uses TRBV18 and TRBJ1-5, with 9 positions matching TRBD1. Germline lookup yields CDR1 KGHSH and CDR2 LQKENI. V shed 5 bases and J 2 bases; nucleotides not matched to a gene: 7. The CDR3 consists of 16 residues. CDR3 DNA: TGTGCCAGCTCATCACGACAGGGGGACGGCAATCAGCCCCAGCATTTT. It yields the protein CASSSRQGDGNQPQHF.

Ten or more counts support this clonotype. The chain carries TRBV7-2 and TRBJ2-5; the D is unclear. Trimming stripped 2 bases from V and 5 bases from J, with 9 bases between. The CDR3 covers 13 residues. Germline V CDR1 and CDR2: SGHTA, FQGNSA. In DNA, the CDR3 is TGTGCCAGCAGCTTAAATAATCGGGAGACCCAGTACTTC. As protein: CASSLNNRETQYF.

This chain links TRBV20-1 with TRBJ1-4; no clear D gene. This CDR3 spans 15 amino acids. Germline V gene lookup returns CDR1 DFQATT and CDR2 SNEGSKA (reference sequence). The germline V and J ends were trimmed by 6 bases and 2 bases, with 16 bases remaining between them. The CDR3 loop is CSAQRVGGTNEKLFF. The CDR3 nucleotides read TGCAGTGCGCAACGCGTAGGCGGGACTAATGAAAAACTGTTTTTT.

This clonotype was seen only once. CDR3 protein: CASRPGTSAKFYEQYF. In nucleotides, the CDR3 is TGTGCCAGCAGACCCGGGACTAGCGCCAAATTCTACGAGCAGTACTTC. The V and J genes are TRBV3-1 and TRBJ2-7, with 10 bases that match TRBD2. The CDR3 has 16 residues. With V trimmed by 6 bases and J by 3 bases, 11 bases remained unmatched. Germline CDR1 LGHDT, CDR2 YNNKEL (reference sequence).

This clonotype appeared a few times. The chain joins TRBV27 to TRBJ1-5; possible D gene TRBD1, 6 bases. This CDR3 has 15 residues. V was shortened by 6 bases and J by 5 bases, with 17 bases between the two germline ends. In germline, CDR1 is MNHEY, CDR2 SMNVEV (reference sequence). CDR3 sequence reads: CASSPGRGGDQPQHF. DNA for the CDR3: TGTGCCAGCAGCCCCGGGAGGGGGGGCGATCAGCCCCAGCATTTT.

The rearrangement joins TRBV12-3 or TRBV12-4 to TRBJ2-1; tentative D call: TRBD1 (5 bases). The V end lost 5 bases, the J end lost 6 bases, and 8 bases lay between the germline ends. The CDR3 length is 12 residues. CDR3 residues: CASSRQFNEQFF. The CDR3 nucleotides are TGTGCCAGCAGTCGACAGTTCAATGAGCAGTTCTTC.

This chain joins TRBV4-1 and TRBJ2-7, with D possibly being TRBD2 (6 bases). Trimming stripped 0 bases from V and 0 bases from J, with 15 bases between. The CDR3 contains 17 residues. The germline V gene encodes CDR1 MGHRA and CDR2 YSYEKL. The CDR3 here is CASSQDRGTAFSYEQYF. As DNA, the CDR3 is TGCGCCAGCAGCCAAGATCGCGGGACCGCATTCTCCTACGAGCAGTACTTC.

The chain has TRBV20-1 and TRBJ1-1; a weak D match, TRBD1 (5 bases). V dropped 1 base and J dropped 0 bases, with 9 bases sitting between them. Germline-derived CDR1 and CDR2 are DFQATT and SNEGSKA (reference sequence). CDR3 length equals 14 residues. For the CDR3, the DNA is TGCAGTGCTAGAGTGTCAGGGTTGAACACTGAAGCTTTCTTT. Translation: CSARVSGLNTEAFF.

Only a few counts were recorded for this clonotype. The rearrangement joins TRBV20-1 to TRBJ2-7; 7 positions agree with TRBD2. Germline trimming cut 3 bases from V and 1 base from J; bases unmatched to any gene: 6. Germline CDR1 DFQATT, CDR2 SNEGSKA (reference sequence). The CDR3 is 14 residues long. The CDR3 DNA reads TGCAGTGCTAGGGGCGGGAGAGTATCCTACGAGCAGTACTTC. Its protein product is CSARGGRVSYEQYF.

This chain joins TRBV5-6 and TRBJ2-6; tentative D call: TRBD1 (5 bases). Germline assignment: CDR1 SGHDT and CDR2 YYEEEE. V lost 3 bases and J lost 2, with 6 bases in between. The CDR3 is 14 amino acids. CDR3 region: CASSSQAGANVLTF. In DNA form, the CDR3 reads TGTGCCAGCAGCTCACAGGCTGGGGCCAACGTCCTGACTTTC.

This clonotype showed up just a few times. CDR3 in amino acids: CASSDNAGGHNEQFF. The CDR3 DNA is TGTGCCAGCAGTGACAACGCGGGAGGGCATAATGAGCAGTTCTTC. This chain links TRBV2 with TRBJ2-1; TRBD2 aligns across 9 bases. The CDR3 contains 15 residues. CDR1 is SNHLY, CDR2 FYNNEI, per germline. V was clipped by 3 bases and J by 7 bases; unmatched bases: 7.

The chain has TRBV7-2 and TRBJ2-1; TRBD2 agrees at 9 bases. V lost 2 bases to trimming and J lost 2 bases; unmatched junction nucleotides: 10. Germline V CDR1 and CDR2: SGHTA, FQGNSA. This CDR3 is built from 18 residues. The CDR3 loop is CASSLLSTSGGPYNEQFF. CDR3 bases: TGTGCCAGCAGCTTACTATCGACTAGCGGAGGCCCCTACAATGAGCAGTTCTTC.

Only a few counts were recorded for this clonotype. CDR3 residues: CASSHRQALSYEQYF. The CDR3, as DNA: TGTGCCAGCAGCCACCGACAGGCGCTCTCCTACGAGCAGTACTTC. The chain is built from TRBV14 and TRBJ2-7, with D possibly being TRBD1 (6 bases). The V and J ends lost 3 bases and 0 bases respectively, with 12 bases between them. Germline V gives CDR1 SGHDN, CDR2 FVKESK. The CDR3 is 15 amino acids.

The rearrangement joins TRBV5-1 to TRBJ2-7; 7 bases are shared with TRBD1. This CDR3 contains 15 residues. V lost 0 bases, J lost 4 bases, and 7 bases stayed unmatched. Looked up from germline, CDR1 is SGHRS and CDR2 is YFSETQ. CDR3 protein: CASSLEPGQRYEQYF. The CDR3 nucleotides read TGCGCCAGCAGCTTGGAACCGGGACAGAGATACGAGCAGTACTTC. Combining the CDR3 with reference TRBV5-1 and TRBJ2-7 gives the whole variable domain KAGVTQTPRYLIKTRGQQVTLSCSPISGHRSVSWYQQTPGQGLQFLFEYFSETQRNKGNFPGRFSGRQFSNSRSEMNVSTLELGDSALYLCASSLEPGQRYEQYFGPGTRLTVT.

This clonotype was detected once. The rearrangement links TRBV6-2 or TRBV6-3 to TRBJ2-5, with D tentatively TRBD1 (5 bases). Looked up from germline, CDR1 is MNHEY and CDR2 is SVGEGT. The CDR3 has 11 residues. Deletions cut 6 bases from V and 12 bases from J, with 14 bases between. This CDR3 reads CASSYKLGEYF. For the CDR3, the DNA is TGTGCCAGCAGCTACAAATTAGGGGAGTACTTC.

This clonotype was recorded at least ten times. The CDR3 DNA sequence: TGTGCCATCGGGACTAGCGGGAGATCCGTCTCCTACGAGCAGTACTTC. Its translation: CAIGTSGRSVSYEQYF. V gene TRBV10-3 combines with J gene TRBJ2-7; 14 bases fit TRBD2. Unmatched junction bases numbered 6, after V lost 8 bases and J lost 0 bases. The length of the CDR3 is 16 residues. CDR1 ENHRY and CDR2 SYGVKD come from the germline V gene.

This clonotype came up once. The CDR3 DNA follows: TGCAGTGCTGAACGAGGACAGGGCGGTGTAGAGACCCAGTACTTC. Protein sequence: CSAERGQGGVETQYF. This chain uses TRBV20-1 with TRBJ2-5; 8 bases match TRBD1. Trimming took 5 bases from V and 4 from J; bases not matched to a gene: 12. CDR1 is DFQATT and CDR2 is SNEGSKA in the germline V gene (reference sequence). This CDR3 comprises 15 residues.

J is TRBJ2-1 and V is TRBV5-1; no clear D. In germline, CDR1 is SGHRS, CDR2 YFSETQ. The CDR3 is made up of 16 amino acids. The V and J ends lost 4 bases and 6 bases respectively, with 20 bases between them. This chain's CDR3 is CASSLPTSEWGNEQFF. The CDR3 nucleotides read TGCGCCAGCAGCCTACCGACATCCGAGTGGGGCAATGAGCAGTTCTTC.

The chain uses TRBV27 and TRBJ2-1; 13 bases line up with TRBD2. Germline loops: CDR1 MNHEY, CDR2 SMNVEV (reference sequence). V shed 6 bases, J shed 9 bases, and the junction held 14 bases outside the gene matches. This CDR3 is 17 amino acids long. The CDR3 DNA sequence: TGTGCCAGCAGCCCTGTAGGGGGACTAGCGGGAAATAGTGAGCAGTTCTTC. It specifies CASSPVGGLAGNSEQFF.

The chain employs TRBV20-1 and TRBJ2-7, with unresolved D. The CDR3 is 14 amino acids. Germline CDR1 DFQATT, CDR2 SNEGSKA (reference sequence). Trimming shortened V by 1 base and J by 2 bases, and 12 bases separated the two germline ends. The DNA of the CDR3 is TGCAGTGCTAGAGTAAAGGGTCCCCCCTACGAGCAGTACTTC. It encodes CSARVKGPPYEQYF.

The chain couples TRBV29-1 to TRBJ2-1, with 8 bases lining up with TRBD2. Germline CDR1 reads SQVTM; CDR2 reads ANQGSEA. The CDR3 sequence is 13 residues long. The V gene end was trimmed by 7 bases and the J gene end by 7 bases; junction bases not matched to a gene: 9. DNA for the CDR3: TGCAGCGGGAGGGAGCGGGAGTGGAATGAGCAGTTCTTC. Its protein is CSGREREWNEQFF.

The genes are TRBV7-7 and TRBJ2-2; 7 bases are shared with TRBD2. The CDR3 spans 15 residues. From germline, CDR1 is SSHAT and CDR2 FNYEAQ (reference sequence). The J segment lost 5 bases and the V segment lost 5 bases, leaving 8 bases of the junction unmatched. CDR3 sequence reads: CASSRRDGGTGELFF. Written as DNA, the CDR3 is TGTGCCAGCAGCCGTCGGGACGGGGGGACCGGGGAGCTGTTTTTT.

This clonotype appeared many times. This chain links TRBV7-2 with TRBJ2-3, with 7 bases identical to TRBD1. V lost 2 bases, J lost 0 bases, and 2 bases stayed unmatched. Germline V gene sequence: CDR1 SGHTA, CDR2 FQGNSA. The CDR3 has 15 residues. The CDR3 coding sequence is TGTGCCAGCAGCTTATGGGGACAGAGCACAGATACGCAGTATTTT. Amino acid sequence: CASSLWGQSTDTQYF.

The chain is built from TRBV20-1 and TRBJ2-7; D not resolved. V was trimmed by 6 bases and J by 2 bases, leaving 17 bases between them. The length of the CDR3 is 14 residues. Per germline, CDR1 DFQATT and CDR2 SNEGSKA (reference sequence). CDR3 amino acids: CSASSLAETYEQYF. The CDR3 region has the DNA TGCAGTGCCTCCAGTCTGGCGGAGACCTACGAGCAGTACTTC.

The gene calls are TRBV18 and TRBJ2-5; the match to TRBD2 covers 9 bases. This CDR3 is 14 amino acids long. The V and J ends lost 3 bases and 4 bases, in that order; junction bases with no gene match: 3. Germline-derived CDR1 and CDR2 are KGHSH and LQKENI. CDR3 nucleotide sequence: TGTGCCAGCTCACCCAGTAGCGGGAGAGAGACCCAGTACTTC. Translating gives CASSPSSGRETQYF.